This T cell receptor beta chain was identified during a study of shared clonotypes between healthy human individuals. The study's findings and limits: Clonotype sharing among donors likely depends on sequencing depth. With few donors, the genetic and exposure-history diversity represented was limited.

In regard to this clone: The target antigen is unknown.

Within Nashville, Tennessee resided all donors, each a Caucasian adult. Assay used: immunoSEQ multiplex PCR; TCRdb lists only in-frame clones, some missing. The repertoire holds roughly 500,000 clones, with approximately 85% as singletons. The V end was cut by 8 bases, the J end by 5 bases, with 16 bases between. The germline V gene has CDR1 MNHEY and CDR2 SMNVEV (reference sequence). This CDR3 is built from 13 residues. The rearrangement uses TRBV27 and TRBJ2-7, with D perhaps given as TRBD1 or TRBD2 (5 bases each). This clonotype was sampled from a woman between 35 and 50 years old in good health. Some clones in this sample may be carry-over from other donors' samples. Sequencing was carried out using PBMCs. CDR3 amino acids: CASGETAVHEQYF. As DNA, the CDR3 is TGTGCCAGCGGGGAGACAGCCGTCCACGAGCAGTACTTC.